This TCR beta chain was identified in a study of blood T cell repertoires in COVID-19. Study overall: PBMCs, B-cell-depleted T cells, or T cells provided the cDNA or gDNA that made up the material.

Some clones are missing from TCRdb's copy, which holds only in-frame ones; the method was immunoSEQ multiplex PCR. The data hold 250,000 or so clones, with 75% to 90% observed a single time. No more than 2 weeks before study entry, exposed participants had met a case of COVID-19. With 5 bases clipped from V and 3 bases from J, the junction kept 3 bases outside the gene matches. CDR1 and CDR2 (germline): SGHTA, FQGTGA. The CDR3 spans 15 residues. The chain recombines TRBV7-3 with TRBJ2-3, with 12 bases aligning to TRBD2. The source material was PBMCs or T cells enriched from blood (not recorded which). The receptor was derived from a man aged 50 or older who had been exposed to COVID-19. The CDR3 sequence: CASSRTSGGTDTQYF. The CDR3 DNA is TGTGCCAGCAGCAGAACTAGCGGGGGGACAGATACGCAGTATTTT.